A single sample gave rise to the 19 T cell receptor beta chains below, sequenced in a study of spatial heterogeneity in lung cancer. The time point here: sample taken at primary tumor resection. TCRdb reprocessed the 5' RACE reads via MiXCR and lists one record per CDR3 protein. The profile shows 4,500 to 6,500 distinct CDR3 sequences, 7.8% of them singletons. The study's findings and limits: One measure, the expanded intratumoral alpha and beta TCR count, tracked tumor mutation counts.

These receptors are not linked to any known antigen. Sequenced material: lung tumor tissue, taken at surgery. Receptor source: a female donor with early-stage non-small cell lung cancer.

In this sample, this clonotype is medium-sized. This chain uses TRBV7-8 with TRBJ1-2, with no clear D. Trimming left V 2 bases short and J 4 bases short, with 14 bases between. The CDR3 is 15 residues long. CDR1 and CDR2 (germline): SGHVS, FQNEAQ. In nucleotides, the CDR3 is TGTGCCAGCAGCTTAAGTTACAAAAGCAGCTATGGCTACACCTTC. Translating gives CASSLSYKSSYGYTF.

The gene calls are TRBV4-2 and TRBJ1-5; no firm D call. The CDR3 extends over 15 amino acids. Germline V gives CDR1 LGHNA, CDR2 YNFKEQ. The germline V and J ends were trimmed by 4 bases and 7 bases, with 17 bases remaining between them. The CDR3 protein is CASSPADRPEQPQHF. The CDR3 DNA follows: TGTGCCAGCAGCCCTGCAGACCGGCCGGAGCAGCCCCAGCATTTT.

Within the sample, this clonotype is medium-sized. The chain couples TRBV7-2 to TRBJ1-5; D not certain. V was pared by 0 bases and J by 2 bases, with 8 bases between. The CDR3 is made up of 15 amino acids. Germline CDR1 and CDR2: SGHTA and FQGNSA. The CDR3 DNA reads as TGTGCCAGCAGCTTAGCTTCCGGGGGCAATCAGCCCCAGCATTTT. It is translated as CASSLASGGNQPQHF. Supplemented by reference TRBV7-2 and TRBJ1-5, the full variable domain reads GAGVSQSPSNKVTEKGKDVELRCDPISGHTALYWYRQSLGQGLEFLIYFQGNSAPDKSGLPSDRFSAERTGGSVSTLTIQRTQQEDSAVYLCASSLASGGNQPQHFGDGTRLSIL.

This clonotype is categorized as medium-sized. This rearrangement joins TRBV6-2 or TRBV6-3 to TRBJ2-2; D may be TRBD2 (6 bases). Germline CDR1 and CDR2: MNHEY and SVGEGT. Trimming took 6 bases from V and 4 from J, leaving 15 bases between them. The CDR3 extends over 15 amino acids. CDR3 loop: CASRSSGLTTGELFF. Written as DNA, the CDR3 is TGTGCCAGCAGGAGTTCGGGACTTACCACCGGGGAGCTGTTTTTT.

The sample holds one count of this clonotype. The chain links TRBV14 to TRBJ2-1, with 11 nucleotides matching TRBD2. Trimming took 1 base from V and 9 from J; bases not matched to a gene: 5. This CDR3 comprises 15 residues. Germline V gene data show CDR1 as SGHDN and CDR2 as FVKESK. Here the CDR3 DNA reads TGTGCCAGCAGCCAAGCCTCTAGCGGGAGGAGTGAGCAGTTCTTC. Translating gives CASSQASSGRSEQFF.

This clonotype was detected a few times. This chain joins TRBV20-1 and TRBJ2-5; 10 nucleotides align to TRBD2. The CDR3 loop spans 16 amino acids. V was pared by 0 bases and J by 1 base, with 5 bases of the junction left unmatched. CDR1 and CDR2 (germline): DFQATT, SNEGSKA (reference sequence). In DNA form, the CDR3 reads TGCAGTGCTAGAGATGCGGTAGCGGGAGGCCAAGAGACCCAGTACTTC. It yields the protein CSARDAVAGGQETQYF.

This chain joins TRBV5-1 and TRBJ2-2; D is undetermined. CDR1 and CDR2 from the germline V gene are SGHRS and YFSETQ. V was shortened by 4 bases and J by 6 bases, with 16 bases between the two germline ends. This CDR3 has 15 amino acids. The CDR3 protein is CASSQTINQAGELFF. CDR3 DNA: TGCGCCAGCAGCCAAACGATAAATCAGGCCGGGGAGCTGTTTTTT. The variable domain in full, completed from reference TRBV5-1 and TRBJ2-2, reads KAGVTQTPRYLIKTRGQQVTLSCSPISGHRSVSWYQQTPGQGLQFLFEYFSETQRNKGNFPGRFSGRQFSNSRSEMNVSTLELGDSALYLCASSQTINQAGELFFGEGSRLTVL.

The sample holds many counts of this clonotype. The CDR3 here is CASSLGLRQETQYF. The DNA for the CDR3 is TGTGCCAGCAGCCTGGGACTCAGACAAGAGACCCAGTACTTC. V usage is TRBV5-6 and J usage is TRBJ2-5; TRBD2 might be the D (6 bases). The CDR3 runs to 14 residues. The V end was cut by 4 bases, the J end by 2 bases, with 12 bases between. Germline V gene sequence: CDR1 SGHDT, CDR2 YYEEEE.

This clonotype is labeled medium-sized. V gene TRBV29-1 combines with J gene TRBJ2-1; tentative D call: TRBD1 (6 bases). The CDR3 totals 14 residues. Germline V gives CDR1 SQVTM, CDR2 ANQGSEA. Trimming pared 6 bases from V and 8 bases from J, leaving 20 bases between. CDR3 protein: CSVCEGTGSDEQFF. In DNA form, the CDR3 reads TGCAGCGTCTGCGAGGGCACAGGGTCGGATGAGCAGTTCTTC.

In its sample, this clonotype ranks as medium-sized (0.01 to 0.1%). The rearrangement joins TRBV6-2 or TRBV6-3 to TRBJ2-1; D is unresolved. Germline CDR1 is MNHEY and CDR2 is SVGEGT. Between the trimmed V and J ends, which lost 0 bases and 3 bases, there was a span of 9 bases. This CDR3 has 15 amino acids. The CDR3 protein is CASSYSRRNYNEQFF. As DNA, the CDR3 is TGTGCCAGCAGTTACTCGCGAAGAAACTACAATGAGCAGTTCTTC.

The V call is TRBV10-3, the J call TRBJ1-5; 7 bases fit TRBD1. The CDR3 loop spans 15 amino acids. Losses at the gene ends were 4 bases for V and 11 bases for J; bases not matched to a gene: 14. CDR1 and CDR2 (germline): ENHRY, SYGVKD. Written as DNA, the CDR3 is TGTGCCATCAGTGGCGAGGAGGGGGCCACTCTAACCCAGCATTTT. It encodes CAISGEEGATLTQHF.

This clonotype counts as medium-sized. This chain connects TRBV5-1 to TRBJ2-5; 8 bases line up with TRBD1. The CDR3 contains 15 residues. V trimming: 7 bases; J trimming: 3 bases; junction bases outside the gene matches: 11. Germline loops: CDR1 SGHRS, CDR2 YFSETQ. The CDR3 DNA reads as TGCGCCAGCGGCACGCGACAGGGGCGTGAAGAGACCCAGTACTTC. It specifies CASGTRQGREETQYF.

This clonotype was recorded at least ten times. The chain combines TRBV29-1 with TRBJ2-2, with D possibly being TRBD1 (5 bases). V was clipped by 1 base and J by 3 bases, with 12 bases between them. The CDR3 contains 15 residues. Germline assignment: CDR1 SQVTM and CDR2 ANQGSEA. This chain's CDR3 is CSVEGLGADTGELFF. In nucleotides, the CDR3 is TGCAGCGTTGAAGGGCTTGGGGCGGACACCGGGGAGCTGTTTTTT.

By sample share, this clonotype is medium-sized. V is TRBV10-3 and J is TRBJ2-1; either TRBD1 or TRBD2 may supply D (5 bases each). V was trimmed by 7 bases and J by 5 bases, leaving 15 bases between them. The germline gives CDR1 ENHRY, CDR2 SYGVKD. This CDR3 comprises 14 residues. The CDR3 nucleotides are TGTGCCATCAAAGAGGGGCCACGGGACAATGAGCAGTTCTTC. This gives the protein CAIKEGPRDNEQFF.

Judged by abundance, this clonotype is medium-sized (0.01 to 0.1%). The V gene is TRBV6-6, the J gene TRBJ2-7, with TRBD2 identical over 13 bases. CDR3 length: 17 amino acids. With 5 bases clipped from V and 2 bases from J, the junction kept 9 bases outside the gene matches. The germline CDR1 and CDR2 sequences are MNHNY and SVGAGI (reference sequence). The CDR3 sequence is CASSQRGTSGKAYEQYF. The CDR3, as DNA: TGTGCCAGCAGTCAGAGGGGGACTAGCGGGAAGGCCTACGAGCAGTACTTC.

At least ten counts were recorded for this clonotype. CDR3 residues: CASSTSGQNQPQHF. CDR3 nucleotide sequence: TGTGCCAGTAGCACGTCAGGACAGAATCAGCCCCAGCATTTT. The chain uses TRBV19 and TRBJ1-5; possible D gene TRBD1, 6 bases. Trimming stripped 6 bases from V and 4 bases from J, with 13 bases between. The CDR3 spans 14 residues. The germline CDR1 and CDR2 sequences are LNHDA and SQIVND (reference sequence).

This clonotype was seen many times. The rearrangement links TRBV20-1 to TRBJ1-4, with 10 bases aligning to TRBD1. This CDR3 is built from 14 residues. Germline V gives CDR1 DFQATT, CDR2 SNEGSKA (reference sequence). Trimming cost V 6 bases and J 1 base; bases outside gene matches: 2. The CDR3 loop reads CSAGQGETNEKLFF. The CDR3 coding sequence is TGCAGTGCCGGACAGGGGGAAACTAATGAAAAACTGTTTTTT.

In this sample, this clonotype turned up a few times. The gene calls are TRBV20-1 and TRBJ1-3; D unclear. The CDR3 extends over 11 amino acids. CDR1 and CDR2 from the germline V gene are DFQATT and SNEGSKA (reference sequence). The V gene lost 4 bases and the J gene lost 8 bases, with 9 bases spanning the gap. CDR3 region: CSATAVDTIYF. CDR3 nucleotide sequence: TGCAGTGCTACGGCTGTGGACACCATATATTTT.

This clonotype is medium-sized within its sample. This chain connects TRBV5-4 to TRBJ2-3; tentative D call: TRBD1 (6 bases). V was clipped by 0 bases and J by 4 bases, with 9 bases between them. This CDR3 region has 14 residues. Germline lookup yields CDR1 SGHNT and CDR2 YYREEE (reference sequence). The CDR3: CASSLGGPADTQYF. In DNA, the CDR3 is TGTGCCAGCAGCTTGGGGGGGCCGGCAGATACGCAGTATTTT.